This T cell receptor beta chain was sequenced for a study of T cell responses to AZD1222 COVID-19 vaccine. Study-wide results and caveats: Donors were chiefly white British, with a greater number of females, and clonal diversity was perhaps underestimated. Following two doses of AZD1222, Spike-specific TCR breadth and depth rose.

The assay was immunoSEQ multiplex PCR, and TCRdb's table has in-frame clones only and misses some. Altogether more than 150,000 clones are present, 85% to 95% being singletons, with the ten largest covering 1.9%. To note about this clone: Antigen unknown.

Looked up from germline, CDR1 is LGHDT and CDR2 is YNNKEL (reference sequence). V lost 10 bases, J lost 1 base, and 14 bases lay in between. The CDR3 covers 14 residues. Sequencing was performed on peripheral blood, taken 28 days after the second AZD1222 dose. J is TRBJ2-1 and V is TRBV3-1 (or the pseudogene TRBV3-2), with D possibly matching TRBD1 (6 bases). This TCR derives from an adult who received the AZD1222 COVID-19 vaccine. As DNA, the CDR3 is TGTGCCACCACCCGGACAGAGTCCTACAATGAGCAGTTCTTC. Translated: CATTRTESYNEQFF.